The present T cell receptor (beta chain) was sequenced within a study of early T cells in non-severe SARS-CoV-2 infection (dated by TCRdb to about 2021). About the full investigation: Because TCR sequencing relied on bulk RNA taken from unsorted whole blood, pairing of alpha and beta chains was not possible. Results the study describes overall, beyond this receptor: VDJdb matching was skewed toward anti-spike CD8 responses, so virus-specific expansions were likely underestimated and private and CD4 specificities were missed.

This was a case-control study nested in a cohort of healthcare workers in London, UK, who had nasopharyngeal swab PCR tests and blood samples taken every week. Healthcare workers were recruited between 23 and 31 March 2020, during the week of the UK lockdown, and were followed weekly for up to roughly 16 weeks. V loses 8 bases at its end and J loses 4 bases; junction bases beyond the gene matches: 10. In the germline V gene, CDR1 corresponds to SQVTM and CDR2 to ANQGSEA. Its CDR3 holds 14 amino acids, cysteine through phenylalanine. Only CDR3 DNA is held: 42 bases, read in frame from base 1. Libraries were prepared through 5' RACE. The sequencer was a NextSeq 500. In the TCR library protocol, unique molecular identifiers were attached to individual cDNA molecules to correct for PCR bias and sequencing error. Both TCR alpha and beta chains were sequenced, and tight co-correlation was observed between alpha and beta sequence abundances in each sample. From the authors' description of their analysis: Decombinator V4 was used to annotate TCR sequences for V gene, J gene and CDR3. Expanded TCRs were defined as changing significantly between any two time points under a Poisson model with p below 0.0001. TCR abundances were normalised to the total number of TCRs sequenced per sample and were expressed as counts per million. MAIT TCRs were defined by TRAV1-2 paired with TRAJ12, TRAJ20 or TRAJ33, and iNKT TCRs by TRAV10 paired with TRAJ18. VDJdb, accessed on 1 November 2021, was searched for TCRs annotated for CMV, EBV and SARS-CoV-2, and TCRs annotated for more than one antigen were excluded. The public reads were reprocessed in TCRdb via fastp at Q25 and MiXCR, keeping in-frame beta chains. Entries are consolidated by CDR3 protein sequence, retaining the most common genes and DNA. The V and J calls and clone size come from TCRdb's table, not from the authors' own analysis. The sample table contains about 31,000 distinct CDR3 sequences; only one count was recorded for roughly 7.1% of them. The leading ten clones occupy less than 15% of the sample.

Taking its sample share into account, this clonotype is medium-sized (0.01 to 0.1%). The specificity of this receptor is unknown. Within one base of it there is no much larger clone, and no base qualities were kept. The sequence derives from an adult who was a healthcare worker with PCR-confirmed SARS-CoV-2 infection or an uninfected control (not recorded which). This material consisted of whole blood, taken at baseline. In this chain, TRBV29-1 is recombined with TRBJ2-3, and 9 junction bases match TRBD1. The CDR3 is CSSTRDRVSDTQYF. The nucleotide sequence reads TGCAGCTCGACCCGGGACAGGGTTTCAGATACGCAGTATTTT.